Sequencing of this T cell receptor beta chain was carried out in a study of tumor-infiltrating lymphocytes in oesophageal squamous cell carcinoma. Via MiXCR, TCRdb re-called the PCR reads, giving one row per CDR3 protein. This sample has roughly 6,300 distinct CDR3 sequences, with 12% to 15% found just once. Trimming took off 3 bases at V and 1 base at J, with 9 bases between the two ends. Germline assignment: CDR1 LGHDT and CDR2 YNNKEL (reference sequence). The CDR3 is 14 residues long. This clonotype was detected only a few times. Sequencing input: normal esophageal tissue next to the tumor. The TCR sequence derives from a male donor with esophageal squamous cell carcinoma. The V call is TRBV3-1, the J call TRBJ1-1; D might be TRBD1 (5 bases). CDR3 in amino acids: CASSQTDTNTEAFF. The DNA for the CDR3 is TGTGCCAGCAGCCAGACGGACACGAACACTGAAGCTTTCTTT.